This TCR beta chain was obtained from a study of blood T cell repertoires in COVID-19. The CDR3 has 15 residues. Looked up from germline, CDR1 is SGHAT and CDR2 is FQNNGV. Trimming at V came to 5 bases and at J to 0 bases, leaving 5 bases not matched to a gene. The age range of participants was about 18 to 89 years, with residence in about two dozen US areas. Authors' methods: Reference gene primers were amplified, and this amplification served to estimate nucleated cell counts. Sequencing was performed with immunoSEQ multiplex PCR; in TCRdb, only in-frame clones are kept and a portion is missing. The V and J calls and clone size were taken over from that table, and D and trimming were inferred from the DNA. The sample holds roughly 400,000 clones, around 90% seen once.

The chain is built from TRBV11-2 and TRBJ2-7; 9 positions agree with TRBD1. This sequence was found in a woman aged 40 to 49 with acute COVID-19. The sequenced sample was PBMCs or T cells enriched from blood (not recorded which). CDR3: CASSPGQGYSYEQYF. As DNA, the CDR3 is TGTGCCAGCAGCCCAGGACAGGGGTACTCCTACGAGCAGTACTTC. The whole variable domain, remainder taken from reference TRBV11-2 and TRBJ2-7, is EAGVAQSPRYKIIEKRQSVAFWCNPISGHATLYWYQQILGQGPKLLIQFQNNGVVDDSQLPKDRFSAERLKGVDSTLKIQPAKLEDSAVYLCASSPGQGYSYEQYFGPGTRLTVT.